The 24 T cell receptor beta chains listed next were all sequenced from one sample in a study of blood T cell repertoires in COVID-19. Clones were read by immunoSEQ multiplex PCR, and TCRdb kept only the in-frame ones, dropping some. The sample lists approximately 230,000 clones; around 84% were seen once. The specimen was PBMCs or T cells enriched from blood (not recorded which). These receptors all stem from a man aged 35 to 55 who had recovered from COVID-19.

This chain uses TRBV11-3 with TRBJ1-1, with 9 bases matching TRBD1. V gave up 5 bases and J gave up 1 base; unmatched junction bases: 2. Germline lookup yields CDR1 SGHNT and CDR2 YENEEA. The CDR3 loop spans 14 amino acids. The CDR3 DNA sequence: TGTGCCAGCAGCAAGGGACAGGGGAACACTGAAGCTTTCTTT. It translates to CASSKGQGNTEAFF. Full variable domain (remainder filled in from reference TRBV11-3 and TRBJ1-1): EAGVVQSPRYKIIEKKQPVAFWCNPISGHNTLYWYLQNLGQGPELLIRYENEEAVDDSQLPKDRFSAERLKGVDSTLKIQPAELGDSAVYLCASSKGQGNTEAFFGQGTRLTVV.

This clone was counted once. The rearrangement uses TRBV19 and TRBJ2-2; maybe TRBD1 (5 bases). V was cut by 3 bases and J by 3 bases, with 11 bases left in between. This CDR3 region has 15 residues. The germline gives CDR1 LNHDA, CDR2 SQIVND (reference sequence). Here the CDR3 reads CASSIPDRDTGELFF. The CDR3, as DNA: TGTGCCAGTAGTATCCCTGACAGAGACACCGGGGAGCTGTTTTTT.

The V gene is TRBV18, the J gene TRBJ1-1; a possible D gene is TRBD1 (6 bases). Germline CDR1 reads KGHSH; CDR2 reads LQKENI. The CDR3 sequence is 15 residues long. V was cut by 1 base and J by 3 bases, with 12 bases left in between. The CDR3 reads CASSPREQGYTEAFF. Here the CDR3 DNA reads TGTGCCAGCTCACCACGGGAACAGGGTTACACTGAAGCTTTCTTT. Together with reference TRBV18 and TRBJ1-1, the CDR3 gives the full variable domain: NAGVMQNPRHLVRRRGQEARLRCSPMKGHSHVYWYRQLPEEGLKFMVYLQKENIIDESGMPKERFSAEFPKEGPSILRIQQVVRGDSAAYFCASSPREQGYTEAFFGQGTRLTVV.

This clone was detected only a few times. The V call is TRBV7-2, the J call TRBJ2-3; D is ambiguous. The CDR3 runs to 14 residues. The V and J ends lost 5 bases and 7 bases respectively, with 16 bases between them. CDR1 SGHTA and CDR2 FQGNSA come from the germline V gene. The CDR3 coding sequence is TGTGCCAGCAGCACCCACGGCACTAAATATACGCAGTATTTT. This encodes CASSTHGTKYTQYF.

The chain joins TRBV7-3 to TRBJ2-5; D gene ambiguous. Trimming stripped 4 bases from V and 5 bases from J, with 11 bases between. CDR3 size: 13 residues. Germline values: CDR1 SGHTA, CDR2 FQGTGA. CDR3 DNA: TGTGCCAGCAGCTCTAGTAGAGAGGAGACCCAGTACTTC. Encoded protein: CASSSSREETQYF.

The rearrangement links TRBV3-1 (or the pseudogene TRBV3-2) to TRBJ2-1, with TRBD2 matching over 10 bases. The trim removed 2 bases at V and 6 bases at J, leaving 10 bases unmatched. CDR1 and CDR2 (germline): LGHDT, YNNKEL (reference sequence). The CDR3 sequence is 17 residues long. As DNA, the CDR3 is TGTGCCAGCAGCCAATCGGCTTCTAGCGGGAGAGGCAATGAGCAGTTCTTC. This translates into CASSQSASSGRGNEQFF.

The chain links TRBV7-9 to TRBJ2-4, with D possibly TRBD1 on 6 matching bases. CDR1 SEHNR and CDR2 FQNEAQ come from the germline V gene (reference sequence). CDR3 length: 13 amino acids. V gave up 6 bases and J gave up 11 bases, with 17 bases separating them. The CDR3 coding sequence is TGTGCCAGCAGACCGGCCAGGGGATTAGTTCAGTACTTC. It encodes CASRPARGLVQYF. Full variable domain (outside the CDR3, taken from reference TRBV7-9 and TRBJ2-4): DTGVSQNPRHKITKRGQNVTFRCDPISEHNRLYWYRQTLGQGPEFLTYFQNEAQLEKSRLLSDRFSAERPKGSFSTLEIQRTEQGDSAMYLCASRPARGLVQYFGAGTRLSVL.

The chain links TRBV7-2 to TRBJ2-7; perhaps TRBD1 as D (6 bases). Trimming removed 2 bases at V and 5 bases at J, with 10 bases between. CDR3 length equals 13 residues. CDR1 is SGHTA, CDR2 FQGNSA, per germline. CDR3 sequence: CASSLQSGDEQYF. The CDR3 DNA reads as TGTGCCAGCAGCTTACAGTCAGGGGACGAGCAGTACTTC.

This clone has more than one count but fewer than ten. J is TRBJ2-2 and V is TRBV5-1; no reliable D call. CDR1 SGHRS and CDR2 YFSETQ come from the germline V gene. The V and J ends lost 0 bases and 6 bases respectively, with 9 bases between them. The CDR3 sequence is 14 residues long. The CDR3 loop reads CASSLGASAGELFF. In DNA form, the CDR3 reads TGCGCCAGCAGCTTGGGAGCCTCGGCCGGGGAGCTGTTTTTT.

The gene calls are TRBV24-1 and TRBJ1-1, with 8 bases that match TRBD1. Germline V gene sequence: CDR1 KGHDR, CDR2 SFDVKD. CDR3 length: 17 residues. V was pared by 3 bases and J by 5 bases, with 13 bases of the junction left unmatched. CDR3 sequence reads: CATSDLRAWTGRTEAFF. In nucleotides, the CDR3 is TGTGCCACCAGTGATCTCCGCGCTTGGACAGGGAGAACTGAAGCTTTCTTT.

The gene calls are TRBV19 and TRBJ1-1; possibly TRBD1 for D (6 bases). The germline CDR1 and CDR2 sequences are LNHDA and SQIVND (reference sequence). V dropped 3 bases and J dropped 4 bases, with 15 bases sitting between them. CDR3 size: 15 residues. CDR3 coding DNA: TGTGCCAGTAGTATTGTGGCAGGGGAGGGCACTGAAGCTTTCTTT. Its protein product is CASSIVAGEGTEAFF.

The CDR3 protein is CATSDSDRGGNEQFF. CDR3 DNA: TGTGCCACCAGTGATTCGGACAGGGGTGGCAATGAGCAGTTCTTC. The gene calls are TRBV24-1 and TRBJ2-1, with 9 bases lining up with TRBD1. After removal of 2 bases from V and 6 bases from J, the junction contained 4 bases not matched to a gene. The germline V gene encodes CDR1 KGHDR and CDR2 SFDVKD. This CDR3 has 15 residues.

The CDR3 loop reads CASSLIPLSRGAPLVEQFF. CDR3 DNA: TGTGCCAGCAGCTTAATACCATTATCTCGGGGGGCTCCTCTAGTGGAGCAGTTCTTC. The genes are TRBV7-3 and TRBJ2-1; tentative D call: TRBD2 (7 bases). Germline V CDR1 and CDR2: SGHTA, FQGTGA. The V end was cut by 1 base, the J end by 10 bases, with 29 bases between. The CDR3 extends over 19 amino acids.

The CDR3 sequence: CAISETLAEGYEQYF. Here the CDR3 DNA reads TGTGCCATCAGTGAGACCCTAGCGGAAGGGTACGAGCAGTACTTC. The V gene is TRBV10-3, the J gene TRBJ2-7; 7 bases agree with TRBD2. Trimming removed 2 bases from V and 4 bases from J; junction bases left unmatched: 8. Germline CDR1 is ENHRY and CDR2 is SYGVKD. The CDR3 totals 15 residues.

The J gene is TRBJ1-2, the V gene TRBV6-4; TRBD1 might be the D (6 bases). Trimming took off 6 bases at V and 3 bases at J, with 20 bases between the two ends. CDR3 size: 16 residues. The germline V gene has CDR1 MRHNA and CDR2 SNTAGT. The CDR3 DNA follows: TGTGCCAGCAGCGAGAGTTTAGACAGGAACCACTATGGCTACACCTTC. This translates into CASSESLDRNHYGYTF.

The CDR3 nucleotides read TGTGCCAGCAGTGACAGGAATAATGAGCAGTTCTTC. This encodes CASSDRNNEQFF. The rearrangement uses TRBV28 and TRBJ2-1; TRBD1 might be the D (6 bases). Trimming removed 5 bases at V and 7 bases at J, with 9 bases between. The germline gives CDR1 MDHEN, CDR2 SYDVKM. This CDR3 is 12 amino acids long.

This chain uses TRBV6-5 with TRBJ2-3; perhaps TRBD1 as D (6 bases). The germline V and J ends were trimmed by 7 bases and 3 bases, with 17 bases remaining between them. Germline lookup yields CDR1 MNHEY and CDR2 SVGAGI. This CDR3 comprises 15 residues. The CDR3 reads CASTTTLQGTDTQYF. CDR3 DNA: TGTGCCAGCACCACCACCCTACAGGGTACAGATACGCAGTATTTT.

To note about this clone: This sample includes further DNA sequences coding for the same CDR3. The chain joins TRBV6-5 to TRBJ1-2, with D tentatively TRBD1 (6 bases). The CDR3 is 13 residues long. Germline V gives CDR1 MNHEY, CDR2 SVGAGI. Trimming removed 2 bases from V and 4 bases from J, with 8 bases in between. Written as DNA, the CDR3 is TGTGCCAGCAGTTACGGACAGCTCTATGGCTACACCTTC. Protein product: CASSYGQLYGYTF.

The chain combines TRBV18 with TRBJ1-2; D is undetermined. Germline V gene lookup returns CDR1 KGHSH and CDR2 LQKENI. Trimming shortened V by 3 bases and J by 5 bases, and 16 bases separated the two germline ends. The length of the CDR3 is 15 residues. DNA for the CDR3: TGTGCCAGCTCACCGGAACGAACAGCTCTTTATGGCTACACCTTC. Translated, it gives CASSPERTALYGYTF.

The chain is built from TRBV21-1 and TRBJ2-1; the table calls TRBD1, which could not be checked here. TRBV21-1 represents a pseudogene. This CDR3 contains 17 residues. The CDR3 DNA reads TGTGCCAGCAGCAAAGGGATCAGGGGGCGCGATAAGAATGAGCAGTTCTTC. Translating it yields CASSKGIRGRDKNEQFF.

Only one count was recorded for this clone. The chain links TRBV18 to TRBJ2-1; 10 nucleotides match TRBD1. Germline assignment: CDR1 KGHSH and CDR2 LQKENI. This CDR3 is 16 amino acids long. Losses at the gene ends were 3 bases for V and 4 bases for J; bases not matched to a gene: 6. CDR3 sequence (DNA): TGTGCCAGCTCACCCCTAGACAGGGGGCATTACAATGAGCAGTTCTTC. Translation gives CASSPLDRGHYNEQFF.

The chain is built from TRBV28 and TRBJ2-7; 9 bases are shared with TRBD2. There are 16 residues in the CDR3. The germline CDR1 and CDR2 sequences are MDHEN and SYDVKM. Germline trimming cut 2 bases from V and 1 base from J; bases unmatched to any gene: 6. The CDR3 is CASSLQLSGRSYEQYF. For the CDR3, the DNA is TGTGCCAGCAGTTTACAGTTGAGCGGGAGGTCCTACGAGCAGTACTTC.

The V and J genes are TRBV5-1 and TRBJ2-7; 8 bases are shared with TRBD1. The V gene's germline CDR1 is SGHRS and CDR2 YFSETQ. The CDR3 contains 15 residues. J was trimmed by 1 base and V by 1 base; bases with no gene match: 4. The CDR3 region is CASSLIQGVSYEQYF. The CDR3 coding sequence is TGCGCCAGCAGCTTGATACAGGGGGTATCCTACGAGCAGTACTTC.

V gene TRBV9 combines with J gene TRBJ2-1; D is possibly TRBD2 (6 bases). Germline lookup yields CDR1 SGDLS and CDR2 YYNGEE. Deletions cut 4 bases from V and 8 bases from J, with 16 bases between. The CDR3 has 14 residues. In DNA, the CDR3 is TGTGCCAGCAGCCTGCGGGGATTGGGGGATGAGCAGTTCTTC. As protein: CASSLRGLGDEQFF.